The 17 T cell receptor beta chains given below trace back to one sample, sequenced in a study of CD8+ T cells in alopecia areata. Isolated RNA was reverse transcribed into cDNA used as the sequencing template. Some clones are missing from TCRdb's copy, which holds only in-frame ones; the method was immunoSEQ multiplex PCR. The sample has 150,000 to 200,000 clones; about 61% are singletons. This sample's treatment: oral pan-JAK inhibitor, 5-10 mg twice daily. The sequenced sample was CD4+ T cells sorted from blood, obtained at roughly week 55, from a patient treated with tofacitinib. Receptors were obtained from a human donor with alopecia areata.

The chain recombines TRBV15 with TRBJ1-5; D remains unclear. The germline V and J ends were trimmed by 0 bases and 4 bases, with 16 bases remaining between them. CDR1 and CDR2 (germline): LNHNV, YYDKDF (reference sequence). The length of the CDR3 is 17 residues. CDR3 loop: CATSREKSEGWNQPQHF. The CDR3 nucleotides read TGTGCCACCAGCAGAGAGAAATCGGAAGGGTGGAATCAGCCCCAGCATTTT.

The chain carries TRBV29-1 and TRBJ2-1, with 10 nucleotides matching TRBD2. The V segment lost 3 bases and the J segment 7 bases; nucleotides outside the gene matches: 3. Germline CDR1 reads SQVTM; CDR2 reads ANQGSEA. CDR3 length: 13 residues. The CDR3 DNA sequence: TGCAGCGTTGAGCCAGCGGGGGGGAATGAGCAGTTCTTC. Translated: CSVEPAGGNEQFF.

The DNA of the CDR3 is TGTGCCAGCAGCGTAACTCCTCTAGGCACAGATACGCAGTATTTT. Translating it yields CASSVTPLGTDTQYF. The chain is built from TRBV9 and TRBJ2-3; no firm D call. The CDR3 extends over 15 amino acids. With 1 base removed from V and 1 base from J, the gap between germline ends came to 10 bases. Germline CDR1 SGDLS, CDR2 YYNGEE.

This chain joins TRBV27 and TRBJ2-7; possible D gene TRBD1, 6 bases. Germline V gene data show CDR1 as MNHEY and CDR2 as SMNVEV (reference sequence). The CDR3 is 12 amino acids. With 3 bases removed from V and 7 bases from J, the gap between germline ends came to 10 bases. The CDR3 loop is CASSFTGYEQYF. CDR3 DNA sequence: TGTGCCAGCAGTTTCACAGGGTATGAGCAGTACTTC.

This chain links TRBV4-2 with TRBJ1-1, with 8 bases identical to TRBD1. This CDR3 region has 14 residues. Germline V gene sequence: CDR1 LGHNA, CDR2 YNFKEQ. V was pared by 0 bases and J by 6 bases, with 3 bases of the junction left unmatched. The CDR3 spells CASSQDLDRAEAFF. Written as DNA, the CDR3 is TGTGCCAGCAGCCAAGATTTGGACAGGGCTGAAGCTTTCTTT.

This clone occurred a few times. Other DNA sequences in this specimen translate into the identical CDR3. Here the CDR3 DNA reads TGTGCCAGCAGTGAAGACAGGGTCTATGGCTACACCTTC. Its translation: CASSEDRVYGYTF. The chain couples TRBV2 to TRBJ1-2, with D possibly matching TRBD1 (6 bases). The CDR3 is 13 residues long. Trimming stripped 1 base from V and 4 bases from J, with 7 bases between. Looked up from germline, CDR1 is SNHLY and CDR2 is FYNNEI. The variable domain in full, with the rest retrieved from reference TRBV2 and TRBJ1-2, is EPEVTQTPSHQVTQMGQEVILRCVPISNHLYFYWYRQILGQKVEFLVSFYNNEISEKSEIFDDQFSVERPDGSNFTLKIRSTKLEDSAMYFCASSEDRVYGYTFGSGTRLTVV.

This clone was counted between two and nine times. The chain carries TRBV4-1 and TRBJ1-5; D is unclear. This CDR3 has 16 amino acids. Germline CDR1 is MGHRA and CDR2 is YSYEKL. Trimming removed 3 bases at V and 1 base at J, with 13 bases between. The CDR3, as DNA: TGCGCCAGCAGCCAGGGTGACACCTACAGCAATCAGCCCCAGCATTTT. Translating gives CASSQGDTYSNQPQHF.

Comment on this clone: Other DNA sequences in this sample translate to the same CDR3. The chain carries TRBV30 and TRBJ1-1; perhaps TRBD1 as D (5 bases). The CDR3 loop spans 13 amino acids. Germline CDR1 is GTSNPN and CDR2 is SVGIG (reference sequence). The ends were cut back, 0 bases at V and 3 bases at J, with 8 bases in the middle. In DNA, the CDR3 is TGTGCCTGGAGTGTAACGGGGGACACTGAAGCTTTCTTT. As protein: CAWSVTGDTEAFF.

The genes are TRBV19 and TRBJ1-1; no clear D. The length of the CDR3 is 11 residues. V was cut by 5 bases and J by 1 base, with 2 bases left in between. Germline V lookup: CDR1 LNHDA, CDR2 SQIVND (reference sequence). CDR3 sequence reads: CASSGNTEAFF. The CDR3 nucleotides are TGTGCCAGTAGTGGGAACACTGAAGCTTTCTTT.

This chain joins TRBV5-1 and TRBJ2-5; D is uncertain. From germline, CDR1 is SGHRS and CDR2 YFSETQ. This CDR3 region has 13 residues. With 1 base removed from V and 1 base from J, the gap between germline ends came to 5 bases. The DNA for the CDR3 is TGCGCCAGCAGCTTGAGCAGCCAAGAGACCCAGTACTTC. Its translation: CASSLSSQETQYF.

The chain uses TRBV2 and TRBJ1-6; 10 bases agree with TRBD1. Germline assignment: CDR1 SNHLY and CDR2 FYNNEI. The trim removed 7 bases at V and 9 bases at J, leaving 9 bases unmatched. This CDR3 has 15 residues. The CDR3 nucleotides are TGTGCCAGCACCTTAGGCGGGACAGGGGTTTCACCCCTCCACTTT. Protein: CASTLGGTGVSPLHF.

The chain has TRBV10-3 and TRBJ2-1; D is possibly TRBD1 or TRBD2 (5 bases each). The germline V gene has CDR1 ENHRY and CDR2 SYGVKD. The CDR3 sequence is 13 residues long. With 0 bases removed from V and 13 bases from J, the gap between germline ends came to 13 bases. Written as DNA, the CDR3 is TGTGCCATCAGTGAGTCATCTTGGGGGAATCAGTTCTTC. Translating it yields CAISESSWGNQFF.

The sample holds a few counts of this clone. The same CDR3 can be traced to other DNA sequences in this sample. The V call is TRBV30, the J call TRBJ2-7; TRBD1 matches at 9 bases. The CDR3 contains 12 residues. J lost 3 bases, V lost 4 bases, and 1 base had no gene match. Germline V gives CDR1 GTSNPN, CDR2 SVGIG (reference sequence). Here the CDR3 DNA reads TGTGCCTGGACGACAGGGGGCTACGAGCAGTACTTC. Encoded protein: CAWTTGGYEQYF. The whole variable domain, filled in from reference TRBV30 and TRBJ2-7, reads SQTIHQWPATLVQPVGSPLSLECTVEGTSNPNLYWYRQAAGRGLQLLFYSVGIGQISSEVPQNLSASRPQDRQFILSSKKLLLSDSGFYLCAWTTGGYEQYFGPGTRLTVT.

CDR3 in amino acids: CACMSGTGREKLFF. As DNA, the CDR3 is TGTGCCTGCATGTCCGGGACAGGGAGGGAAAAACTGTTTTTT. This sequence joins TRBV30 and TRBJ1-4, with 9 bases aligning to TRBD1. This CDR3 region has 14 residues. V lost 6 bases, J lost 8 bases, and 10 bases stayed unmatched. The germline V gene has CDR1 GTSNPN and CDR2 SVGIG (reference sequence).

The V gene is TRBV27, the J gene TRBJ2-1, with D possibly being TRBD2 (5 bases). This CDR3 contains 15 residues. The germline V gene encodes CDR1 MNHEY and CDR2 SMNVEV (reference sequence). V was trimmed by 5 bases and J by 7 bases, leaving 18 bases between them. The CDR3 DNA reads as TGTGCCAGCAGTGCACAACTAGTTCGGAGAAATGAGCAGTTCTTC. Translated, it gives CASSAQLVRRNEQFF.

The genes are TRBV9 and TRBJ1-5; 7 bases map to TRBD1. The CDR3 loop spans 15 amino acids. Germline V CDR1 and CDR2: SGDLS, YYNGEE. V lost 3 bases, J lost 4 bases, and 7 bases stayed unmatched. CDR3 coding DNA: TGTGCCAGCAGCGAACGACAGGGTTGGAATCAGCCCCAGCATTTT. It specifies CASSERQGWNQPQHF.

The gene calls are TRBV4-1 and TRBJ2-1; D is unclear. Trimming pared 0 bases from V and 4 bases from J, leaving 16 bases between. CDR1 is MGHRA and CDR2 is YSYEKL in the germline V gene. The CDR3 has 17 amino acids. The CDR3 region is CASSQDGLQRPYNEQFF. CDR3 nucleotide sequence: TGCGCCAGCAGCCAAGATGGGTTACAGCGACCGTACAATGAGCAGTTCTTC.